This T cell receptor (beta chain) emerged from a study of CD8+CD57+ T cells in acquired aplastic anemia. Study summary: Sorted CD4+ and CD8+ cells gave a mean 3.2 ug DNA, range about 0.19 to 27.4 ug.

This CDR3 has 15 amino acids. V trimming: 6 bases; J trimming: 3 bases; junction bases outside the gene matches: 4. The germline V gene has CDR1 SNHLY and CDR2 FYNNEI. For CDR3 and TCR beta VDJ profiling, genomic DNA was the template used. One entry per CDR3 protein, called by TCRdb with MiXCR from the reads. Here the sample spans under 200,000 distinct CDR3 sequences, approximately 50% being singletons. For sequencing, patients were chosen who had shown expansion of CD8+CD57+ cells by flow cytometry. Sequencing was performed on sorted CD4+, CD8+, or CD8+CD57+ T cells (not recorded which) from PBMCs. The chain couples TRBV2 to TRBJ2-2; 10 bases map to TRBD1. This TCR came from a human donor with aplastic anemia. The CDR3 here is CASRRGTGDTGELFF. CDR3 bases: TGTGCCAGCAGGAGGGGGACAGGGGACACCGGGGAGCTGTTTTTT. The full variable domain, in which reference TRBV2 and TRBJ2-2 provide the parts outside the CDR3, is EPEVTQTPSHQVTQMGQEVILRCVPISNHLYFYWYRQILGQKVEFLVSFYNNEISEKSEIFDDQFSVERPDGSNFTLKIRSTKLEDSAMYFCASRRGTGDTGELFFGEGSRLTVL.